This T cell receptor (beta chain) was identified during a study of post-analysis software for immune sequencing data. Study context: Recorded disease courses covered relapsing-remitting, secondary progressive and progressive-relapsing multiple sclerosis. Some patients had no subtype annotation.

V gave up 0 bases and J gave up 6 bases, with 6 bases separating them. CDR1 is DFQATT and CDR2 is SNEGSKA in the germline V gene (reference sequence). The CDR3 is 11 amino acids. Remarks on this clonotype: The antigen remains unidentified.

Study-level points and caveats: Relative to controls, patients had five TRBV segments at higher frequency, with TRBV5-6, TRBV5-1 and TRBV20-1 among these. Relative to controls, patients with multiple sclerosis showed significantly lower normalized Chao1 diversity. Samples from one preparation batch, clustered by F measure, grouped strongly together.

TCR beta cDNA libraries included unique molecular identifiers. Using its own MiXCR run on the PCR reads, TCRdb lists one record per CDR3 protein. The sample carries more than 500,000 distinct CDR3 sequences, approximately 31% recorded once. Sequencing used blood. The sequence derives from a girl between 2 and 17 years old with multiple sclerosis. V gene TRBV20-1 combines with J gene TRBJ2-7, with D unresolved. In DNA, the CDR3 is TGCAGTGCTAGAGATCCTCCCGAGCAGTACTTC. This gives the protein CSARDPPEQYF.